Listed here are 31 T cell receptor beta chains from one sample, sequenced in a study of neurological immune-mediated disorders. The time point: longitudinal time-point 1 (baseline). From the 5' RACE reads, TCRdb called clonotypes with MiXCR, one entry per CDR3 protein. The sample consists of around 71,000 distinct CDR3 sequences, roughly 15% of them appearing once. Sequencing input: PBMCs. These receptors were taken from a female donor with HTLV-1-associated myelopathy (HAM/TSP).

This clonotype occurred many times. The V and J genes are TRBV7-6 and TRBJ2-1; D is perhaps TRBD1 (7 bases). Trimming took off 5 bases at V and 4 bases at J, with 15 bases between the two ends. Germline V gene sequence: CDR1 SGHVS, CDR2 FNYEAQ. This CDR3 has 15 amino acids. The CDR3 bases are TGTGCCAGCAGCCAAGGGCAGGGGGGTTACAATGAGCAGTTCTTC. It specifies CASSQGQGGYNEQFF.

There are many counts of this clonotype. V is TRBV4-1 and J is TRBJ2-7; D gene unclear. The CDR3 has 14 amino acids. Trimming took off 0 bases at V and 3 bases at J, with 9 bases between the two ends. The germline CDR1 and CDR2 sequences are MGHRA and YSYEKL. The CDR3 sequence: CASSQDPPSYEQYF. In DNA form, the CDR3 reads TGCGCCAGCAGCCAAGATCCCCCGAGCTACGAGCAGTACTTC.

Many counts were recorded for this clonotype. The gene calls are TRBV12-3 or TRBV12-4 and TRBJ2-5; D gene ambiguous. The CDR3 spans 13 residues. V lost 5 bases to trimming and J lost 1 base, with 8 bases between them. This CDR3 is CASSPRAQETQYF. CDR3 nucleotide sequence: TGTGCCAGCAGTCCCCGGGCCCAAGAGACCCAGTACTTC.

There are a few counts of this clonotype. V is TRBV6-6 and J is TRBJ2-2; D ambiguous. The length of the CDR3 is 16 residues. Germline CDR1 and CDR2: MNHNY and SVGAGI (reference sequence). V was clipped by 11 bases and J by 0 bases, with 19 bases between them. The CDR3 region has the DNA TGTGCCTGCCTCGCCCGAGGAAGTGCGAACACCGGGGAGCTGTTTTTT. It is translated as CACLARGSANTGELFF.

This clonotype has a count of ten or more. The chain is built from TRBV20-1 and TRBJ2-1; 10 positions agree with TRBD2. The J segment lost 7 bases and the V segment lost 0 bases, leaving 3 bases of the junction unmatched. Germline V CDR1 and CDR2: DFQATT, SNEGSKA (reference sequence). The CDR3 sequence is 14 residues long. The CDR3 here is CSAREGSGGNEQFF. The CDR3 nucleotides are TGCAGTGCTAGAGAAGGTAGCGGGGGGAATGAGCAGTTCTTC.

This clonotype was counted many times. The chain uses TRBV28 and TRBJ2-1; D is uncertain. The germline V gene has CDR1 MDHEN and CDR2 SYDVKM. The CDR3 contains 15 residues. Trimming removed 5 bases at V and 8 bases at J, with 19 bases between. CDR3 in amino acids: CASSREWVQVHEQFF. In DNA, the CDR3 is TGTGCCAGCAGTCGAGAATGGGTCCAAGTCCATGAGCAGTTCTTC.

This clonotype was seen many times. The gene calls are TRBV2 and TRBJ1-2; tentatively, D is TRBD1 (6 bases). This CDR3 has 14 amino acids. The germline CDR1 and CDR2 sequences are SNHLY and FYNNEI. Trimming cost V 6 bases and J 5 bases, with 16 bases left between them. CDR3 sequence reads: CASSVTGTTYGYTF. The DNA of the CDR3 is TGTGCCAGCAGCGTAACCGGGACAACGTATGGCTACACCTTC. Looking up the rest from reference TRBV2 and TRBJ1-2 gives the full variable domain: EPEVTQTPSHQVTQMGQEVILRCVPISNHLYFYWYRQILGQKVEFLVSFYNNEISEKSEIFDDQFSVERPDGSNFTLKIRSTKLEDSAMYFCASSVTGTTYGYTFGSGTRLTVV.

In this sample, this clonotype turned up many times. CDR3 region: CSAQFNEKLFF. The CDR3 DNA reads as TGCAGTGCACAGTTTAATGAAAAACTGTTTTTT. This chain uses TRBV20-1 with TRBJ1-4, with unresolved D. Trimming took off 6 bases at V and 4 bases at J, with 6 bases between the two ends. CDR1 and CDR2 (germline): DFQATT, SNEGSKA (reference sequence). The CDR3 totals 11 residues.

This clonotype has ten or more counts. This rearrangement joins TRBV4-1 to TRBJ2-7, with TRBD2 matching over 10 bases. With V trimmed by 2 bases and J by 1 base, 2 bases remained unmatched. This CDR3 spans 15 amino acids. Germline-derived CDR1 and CDR2 are MGHRA and YSYEKL. The CDR3 sequence: CASSQPSGGSYEQYF. CDR3 bases: TGCGCCAGCAGCCAACCTAGCGGGGGTTCCTACGAGCAGTACTTC.

On this clonotype itself: A much more abundant neighbour one base away suggests this may be a read error. The chain links TRBV28 to TRBJ2-7, with D uncertain. This CDR3 is 13 amino acids long. The germline V gene has CDR1 MDHEN and CDR2 SYDVKM. CDR3 region: CASSSTTYYEHYF. CDR3 nucleotides: TGTGCCAGCAGTTCCACCACATACTACGAGCATTACTTC.

In this sample, this clonotype turned up many times. V is TRBV20-1 and J is TRBJ2-7; perhaps TRBD2 as D (5 bases). The germline V gene encodes CDR1 DFQATT and CDR2 SNEGSKA (reference sequence). The CDR3 runs to 14 residues. Deletions cut 2 bases from V and 4 bases from J, with 15 bases between. The CDR3 spells CSARTEGPSYEQYF. The CDR3 DNA follows: TGCAGTGCTAGAACAGAGGGTCCGTCTTACGAGCAGTACTTC.

This clonotype was seen repeatedly, ten times or more. This chain connects TRBV5-1 to TRBJ1-5; unclear D gene. Germline V gene data show CDR1 as SGHRS and CDR2 as YFSETQ. The CDR3 consists of 15 residues. With 4 bases removed from V and 2 bases from J, the gap between germline ends came to 13 bases. The CDR3 DNA sequence: TGCGCCAGCAGCGAAACGGGAGATCGCAATCAGCCCCAGCATTTT. Its translation: CASSETGDRNQPQHF.

This clonotype was counted ten times or more. The chain employs TRBV12-3 or TRBV12-4 and TRBJ2-1, with D perhaps matching TRBD2 (6 bases). V was pared by 6 bases and J by 4 bases, with 13 bases between. This CDR3 is built from 14 residues. The CDR3 DNA reads TGTGCCAGCAGAGGGACGGGGGAGTACAATGAGCAGTTCTTC. It specifies CASRGTGEYNEQFF.

This clonotype was detected many times. The CDR3 is CASSQGVATGELFF. The CDR3 DNA is TGTGCCAGCAGCCAAGGGGTGGCCACCGGGGAGCTGTTTTTT. V usage is TRBV9 and J usage is TRBJ2-2, with D possibly being TRBD1 (5 bases). The CDR3 runs to 14 residues. Deletions cut 4 bases from V and 4 bases from J, with 11 bases between. The germline gives CDR1 SGDLS, CDR2 YYNGEE.

This clonotype was seen only a few times. The V and J genes are TRBV6-2 or TRBV6-3 and TRBJ2-1; 9 bases match TRBD2. J lost 6 bases, V lost 7 bases, and 19 bases had no gene match. The CDR3 has 18 residues. CDR1 and CDR2 from the germline V gene are MNHEY and SVGEGT. The CDR3 DNA reads as TGTGCCAGCAACTCCCATAGAGCGGGGGGACTTTTTTTCAATGAGCAGTTCTTC. Translation gives CASNSHRAGGLFFNEQFF.

This clonotype was observed at least ten times. This sequence joins TRBV5-6 and TRBJ2-3, with D hard to call. The CDR3 has 15 residues. Germline-derived CDR1 and CDR2 are SGHDT and YYEEEE. V was clipped by 1 base and J by 0 bases, with 9 bases between them. CDR3 residues: CASSLLSVSTDTQYF. The CDR3, as DNA: TGTGCCAGCAGCTTGCTCAGCGTAAGCACAGATACGCAGTATTTT.

At least ten counts were recorded for this clonotype. V gene TRBV7-2 combines with J gene TRBJ2-7, with D possibly being TRBD1 (5 bases). Trimming removed 5 bases from V and 7 bases from J, with 21 bases in between. Germline values: CDR1 SGHTA, CDR2 FQGNSA. The CDR3 extends over 15 amino acids. The CDR3 protein is CASSPRRTLFGEQYF. CDR3 sequence (DNA): TGTGCCAGCAGCCCGAGAAGGACACTCTTTGGGGAGCAGTACTTC. Complete variable domain (other parts from reference TRBV7-2 and TRBJ2-7): GAGVSQSPSNKVTEKGKDVELRCDPISGHTALYWYRQSLGQGLEFLIYFQGNSAPDKSGLPSDRFSAERTGGSVSTLTIQRTQQEDSAVYLCASSPRRTLFGEQYFGPGTRLTVT.

This clonotype was seen at least ten times. The chain is built from TRBV27 and TRBJ2-1; no clear D. CDR1 MNHEY and CDR2 SMNVEV come from the germline V gene (reference sequence). CDR3 size: 15 residues. Trimming pared 5 bases from V and 2 bases from J, leaving 13 bases between. Written as DNA, the CDR3 is TGTGCCAGCAGTCTCCGGGCCCCTCCCTACAATGAGCAGTTCTTC. It codes for CASSLRAPPYNEQFF.

This clonotype was recorded only once. This chain joins TRBV19 and TRBJ2-2; D tentatively fits TRBD1 or TRBD2 (5 bases each). The germline gives CDR1 LNHDA, CDR2 SQIVND (reference sequence). This CDR3 contains 12 residues. V lost 5 bases and J 7 bases, leaving 8 bases between the germline ends. CDR3 protein: CASSGDRGELFF. In DNA, the CDR3 is TGTGCCAGTAGTGGGGACCGCGGGGAGCTGTTTTTT.

This clonotype is classed as medium-sized. V is TRBV20-1 and J is TRBJ2-7; 12 bases map to TRBD2. The CDR3 has 14 amino acids. The ends lost 3 bases at V and 6 bases at J; junction bases unmatched: 6. The V gene's germline CDR1 is DFQATT and CDR2 SNEGSKA (reference sequence). In nucleotides, the CDR3 is TGCAGTGCTAGGCTAGCGGGGGGGACGGGCGAGCAGTACTTC. It yields the protein CSARLAGGTGEQYF.

This chain joins TRBV28 and TRBJ1-2; 7 bases match TRBD1. CDR1 and CDR2 (germline): MDHEN, SYDVKM. This CDR3 comprises 13 residues. V lost 5 bases and J lost 6; bases outside the gene matches: 6. DNA for the CDR3: TGTGCCAGCAGTCAGACAGGGCCCAATGGCTACACCTTC. The encoded protein is CASSQTGPNGYTF.

At least ten counts were recorded for this clonotype. As DNA, the CDR3 is TGCGCCAGCAGCTTGGACGGGAACACCGGGGAGCTGTTTTTT. Translating it yields CASSLDGNTGELFF. This chain uses TRBV5-1 with TRBJ2-2; D ambiguous. The CDR3 length is 14 residues. The germline V gene encodes CDR1 SGHRS and CDR2 YFSETQ. Trimming stripped 0 bases from V and 1 base from J, with 4 bases between.

This clonotype was detected once. A much larger clonotype is one base distant, so this may be a read error. The chain combines TRBV20-1 with TRBJ2-3; D is ambiguous. The CDR3 length is 13 residues. Germline CDR1 is DFQATT and CDR2 is SNEGSKA (reference sequence). CDR3 residues: CSARFLSIDTQYF. DNA for the CDR3: TGCAGTGCTAGGTTCCTCAGCATAGATACGCAGTATTTT.

There are a few counts of this clonotype. This sequence joins TRBV20-1 and TRBJ2-3; 10 bases are a match to TRBD2. The CDR3 loop spans 16 amino acids. Germline CDR1 reads DFQATT; CDR2 reads SNEGSKA (reference sequence). V trimming: 0 bases; J trimming: 6 bases; junction bases outside the gene matches: 9. CDR3 coding DNA: TGCAGTGCTAGAGAGGTGTGGAGCGGGGGGGCGGATACGCAGTATTTT. Its translation: CSAREVWSGGADTQYF.

This clonotype was counted at least ten times. V gene TRBV7-9 combines with J gene TRBJ2-1; weak D call: TRBD2 (6 bases). This CDR3 comprises 15 residues. Germline V CDR1 and CDR2: SEHNR, FQNEAQ (reference sequence). The ends were cut back, 5 bases at V and 6 bases at J, with 17 bases in the middle. The CDR3 DNA sequence: TGTGCCAGCAGCCCCCTGCAAGCGGGCATCAATGAGCAGTTCTTC. Translation gives CASSPLQAGINEQFF.

This clonotype was observed at least ten times. The rearrangement uses TRBV7-2 and TRBJ2-5; perhaps TRBD2 as D (7 bases). The CDR3 consists of 15 residues. Trimming took off 4 bases at V and 5 bases at J, with 17 bases between the two ends. CDR1 and CDR2 (germline): SGHTA, FQGNSA. The CDR3 protein is CASSSPIWGGETQYF. The CDR3 DNA follows: TGTGCCAGCAGCTCCCCCATCTGGGGGGGCGAGACCCAGTACTTC.

This clonotype was seen many times. This chain uses TRBV5-1 with TRBJ2-1; no clear D. Germline CDR1 reads SGHRS; CDR2 reads YFSETQ. This CDR3 comprises 13 residues. The V end lost 2 bases, the J end lost 8 bases, and 11 bases lay between the germline ends. CDR3: CASSFPLWDEQFF. CDR3 bases: TGCGCCAGCAGCTTTCCCCTTTGGGATGAGCAGTTCTTC.

The table lists this clonotype with many counts. The chain joins TRBV5-1 to TRBJ2-7, with no clear D. Trimming took off 4 bases at V and 6 bases at J, with 17 bases between the two ends. The length of the CDR3 is 14 residues. CDR1 and CDR2 (germline): SGHRS, YFSETQ. The CDR3 sequence: CASSPGPPSGEQYF. In DNA form, the CDR3 reads TGCGCCAGCAGCCCCGGGCCTCCATCGGGCGAGCAGTACTTC.

This clonotype was seen at least ten times. J is TRBJ2-1 and V is TRBV7-3; possibly TRBD2 for D (7 bases). This CDR3 is 15 amino acids long. Germline CDR1 SGHTA, CDR2 FQGTGA. V lost 0 bases, J lost 7 bases, and 13 bases lay in between. The CDR3 loop is CASSLTGGRSNEQFF. The DNA for the CDR3 is TGTGCCAGCAGCTTAACGGGGGGGCGGTCGAATGAGCAGTTCTTC.

The table lists this clonotype with many counts. V usage is TRBV25-1 and J usage is TRBJ2-1; no firm D call. The ends were cut back, 4 bases at V and 5 bases at J, with 12 bases in the middle. Germline CDR1 reads MGHDK; CDR2 reads SYGVNS. CDR3 length: 14 residues. The chain's CDR3 is CASSVPGAHNEQFF. In nucleotides, the CDR3 is TGTGCCAGCAGTGTTCCAGGTGCACACAATGAGCAGTTCTTC.

This clonotype has at least ten counts. The chain uses TRBV11-2 and TRBJ2-3; D might be TRBD1 (6 bases). The CDR3 is 14 residues long. From germline, CDR1 is SGHAT and CDR2 FQNNGV. Trimming stripped 5 bases from V and 2 bases from J, with 11 bases between. CDR3 loop: CASSTGQSTDTQYF. The CDR3 DNA follows: TGTGCCAGCAGCACCGGACAGTCCACAGATACGCAGTATTTT.